This T cell receptor beta chain was retrieved from a study of shared clonotypes between healthy human individuals. Details on this clone: Its specificity is not known.

Adults of Caucasian background living in Nashville, Tennessee made up all donors. The deep-level immunoSEQ assay was used. Profiled with immunoSEQ multiplex PCR; TCRdb holds only in-frame clones, not every one. Of approximately 2.4 million clones in the sample, 90% to 96% were seen once. Study outcomes and limitations: Relative to memory subsets, naive subsets generally showed larger estimated richness.

CDR3 length: 17 amino acids. From germline, CDR1 is SGHDN and CDR2 FVKESK. The J segment lost 5 bases and the V segment lost 1 base, leaving 10 bases of the junction unmatched. Sequencing was done on a sample of naive CD4+ T cells sorted from blood. Subset of the sample: CD45RA+ positively selected. The chain couples TRBV14 to TRBJ2-5; 10 nucleotides line up with TRBD1. This clonotype originated in a man between 18 and 35 years old in good health. The CDR3 nucleotides read TGTGCCAGCAGCCAAGGACCCGGGACAGGGGCCGTGGAGACCCAGTACTTC. Protein: CASSQGPGTGAVETQYF.